This is a list of T cell receptor beta chains from one sample in a study of shared T cell receptors in the human thymus. Profiling relied on immunoSEQ multiplex PCR, and the TCRdb table lists in-frame clones only, not all of them. Among about 540,000 clones listed, around 82% were seen once. This sample was also put to use in a study of human thymus T cells.

Sequenced sample: thymocytes. These receptors all stem from a boy younger than two with a congenital heart defect. CDR3s include the opening cysteine and the closing phenylalanine or tryptophan. The order of the fields is V gene, clone size, J gene, CDR3 protein. Clone size appears in some rows only: once, few, many, or a class for an expanded clone.

TRBV7-2	NA	TRBJ2-4	CASSLESSGRGSTKNIQYF
TRBV5-8	NA	TRBJ2-5	CASSSRPTGRETQYF
TRBV29-1	NA	TRBJ1-5	CSVEEWRTGSQPQHF
TRBV5-6	few	TRBJ2-7	CASSWSGRPYEQYF
TRBV19	NA	TRBJ1-2	CASSIDGGGGYTF
TRBV19	NA	TRBJ2-7	CASSMRAHGQGKYEQYF
TRBV28	NA	TRBJ1-1	CASSRRGQDRNTEAFF
TRBV20-1	few	TRBJ2-1	CSLTGCNEQFF
TRBV29-1	NA	TRBJ2-7	CSVEDQTGLSYEQYF
TRBV5-4	NA	TRBJ1-1	CASSLFTLTGDTEAFF
TRBV10-3	NA	TRBJ2-3	CAIRTGGPLIEDTQYF
TRBV25-1	NA	TRBJ1-2	CASTRDRGYGYTF
TRBV29-1	NA	TRBJ2-2	CSVERSRGEVRGELFF
TRBV6-5	NA	TRBJ2-7	CASSFSLPGEPYEQYF
TRBV27	NA	TRBJ2-1	CASSNRGRGNEQFF
TRBV6-1	NA	TRBJ2-5	CASSGTKTDGLQETQYF
TRBV9	NA	TRBJ2-1	CASSGGADYNEQFF
TRBV15	once	TRBJ1-2	CATSSPRSYGYTF
TRBV29-1	NA	TRBJ2-7	CSARGGTSSYEQYF
TRBV4-3	once	TRBJ2-7	CASSQETSGAYEQYF
TRBV30	NA	TRBJ2-3	CAWSVAGATDTQYF
TRBV6-5	once	NA	CASSYSQDTSSYEQYF
TRBV7-9	NA	TRBJ2-3	CASTKTQGGNTDTQYF
TRBV28	NA	TRBJ1-5	CASGSLVGQATQPQHF
TRBV4-1	NA	TRBJ2-1	CASSQDRSSSYNEQFF
TRBV10-3	NA	TRBJ1-1	CAISDPRAAEAFF
TRBV4-2	NA	TRBJ2-7	CASSPSGGEQYF
TRBV6-5	NA	TRBJ2-5	CASSYPGVGETQYF
TRBV27	NA	TRBJ1-2	CASSLPLTGVDGYTF
TRBV4-2	NA	NA	CASSQDPGWHEQYF
TRBV27	NA	TRBJ2-2	CASSPGATGELFF
TRBV9	NA	TRBJ2-5	CASSVDLAGGEETQYF
TRBV18	NA	TRBJ2-3	CASSPPSGSTDTQYF
TRBV29-1	NA	TRBJ2-7	CSVDSGTGTNLSSYEQYF
TRBV28	NA	TRBJ1-5	CASRKLGQGSQPQHF
TRBV9	NA	TRBJ1-1	CASSVADRVGNTEAFF
TRBV10-2	NA	TRBJ2-5	CASSEKLAAETQYF
TRBV7-2	NA	TRBJ2-3	CASSPLLAGEPTDTQYF
TRBV29-1	NA	TRBJ2-5	CSVGGGQGTQETQYF